This T cell receptor (beta chain) was sequenced for a study of blood T cell repertoires in COVID-19. Profiling relied on immunoSEQ multiplex PCR, and the TCRdb table lists in-frame clones only, not all of them. The sample records 150,000 to 200,000 clones, more than 70% being singletons. Patients at the Seattle site were enrolled during active infection and followed longitudinally. Germline V gives CDR1 SGHTA, CDR2 FQGNSA. This CDR3 has 16 amino acids. Trimming shortened V by 2 bases and J by 2 bases, and 14 bases separated the two germline ends. The chain is built from TRBV7-2 and TRBJ2-3; TRBD1 is a possible D gene (6 bases). Sequencing used peripheral blood. The TCR originated in a person aged 70 to 85 with COVID-19, enrolled during active disease. Written as DNA, the CDR3 is TGTGCCAGCAGCTTACAGGGGACCACCCCCACAGATACGCAGTATTTT. Its translation: CASSLQGTTPTDTQYF.